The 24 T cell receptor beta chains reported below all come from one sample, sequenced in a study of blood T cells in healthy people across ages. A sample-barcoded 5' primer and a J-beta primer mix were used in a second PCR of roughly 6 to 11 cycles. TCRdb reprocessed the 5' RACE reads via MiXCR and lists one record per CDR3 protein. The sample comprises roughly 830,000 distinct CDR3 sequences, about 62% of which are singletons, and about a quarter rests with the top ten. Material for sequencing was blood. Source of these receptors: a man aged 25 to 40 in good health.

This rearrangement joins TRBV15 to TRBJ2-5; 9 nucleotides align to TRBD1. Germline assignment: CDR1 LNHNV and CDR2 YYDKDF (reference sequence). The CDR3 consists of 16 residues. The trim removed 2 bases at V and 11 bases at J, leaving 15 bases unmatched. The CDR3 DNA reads TGTGCCACCAGCAGAAACCGGGACAGGGTCTGGTATGAGCAGTACTTC. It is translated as CATSRNRDRVWYEQYF.

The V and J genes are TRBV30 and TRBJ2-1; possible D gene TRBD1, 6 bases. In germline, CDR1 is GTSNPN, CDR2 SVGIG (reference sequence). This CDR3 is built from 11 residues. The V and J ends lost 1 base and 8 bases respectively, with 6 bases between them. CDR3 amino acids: CAWSDRDEQFF. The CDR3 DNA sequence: TGTGCCTGGAGTGACAGGGATGAGCAGTTCTTC.

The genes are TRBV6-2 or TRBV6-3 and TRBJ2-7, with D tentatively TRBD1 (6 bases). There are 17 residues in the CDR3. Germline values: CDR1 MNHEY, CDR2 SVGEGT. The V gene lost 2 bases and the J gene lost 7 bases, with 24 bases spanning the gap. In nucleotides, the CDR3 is TGTGCCAGCAGTTACGTCTATCTCAGGGGCCCGGGGTATGAGCAGTACTTC. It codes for CASSYVYLRGPGYEQYF.

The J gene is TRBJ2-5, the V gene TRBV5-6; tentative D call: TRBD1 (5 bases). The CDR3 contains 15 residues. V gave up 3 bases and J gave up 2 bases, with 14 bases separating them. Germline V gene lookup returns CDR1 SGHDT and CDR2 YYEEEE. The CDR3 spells CASSSMGPFQETQYF. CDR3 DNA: TGTGCCAGCAGCTCGATGGGGCCCTTTCAAGAGACCCAGTACTTC.

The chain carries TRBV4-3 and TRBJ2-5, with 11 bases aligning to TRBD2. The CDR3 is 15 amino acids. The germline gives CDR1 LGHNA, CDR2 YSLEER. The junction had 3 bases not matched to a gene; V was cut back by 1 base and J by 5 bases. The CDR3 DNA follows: TGCGCCAGCAGCCAAGCGGCTAGCGGGAGGGAGACCCAGTACTTC. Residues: CASSQAASGRETQYF.

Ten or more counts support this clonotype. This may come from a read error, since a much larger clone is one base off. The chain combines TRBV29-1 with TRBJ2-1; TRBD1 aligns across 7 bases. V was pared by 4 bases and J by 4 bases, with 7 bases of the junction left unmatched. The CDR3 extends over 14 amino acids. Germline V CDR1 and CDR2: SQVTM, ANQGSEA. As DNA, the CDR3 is TGCAGCGTTGGGCTGCGGACAGGTTACAATGAGCAGTTCTTC. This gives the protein CSVGLRTGYNEQFF.

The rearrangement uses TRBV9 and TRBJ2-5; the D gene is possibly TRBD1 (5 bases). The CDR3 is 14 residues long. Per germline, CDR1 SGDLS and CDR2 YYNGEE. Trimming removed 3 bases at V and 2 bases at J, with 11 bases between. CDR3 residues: CASSAKRQQETQYF. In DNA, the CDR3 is TGTGCCAGCAGCGCCAAAAGACAGCAAGAGACCCAGTACTTC.

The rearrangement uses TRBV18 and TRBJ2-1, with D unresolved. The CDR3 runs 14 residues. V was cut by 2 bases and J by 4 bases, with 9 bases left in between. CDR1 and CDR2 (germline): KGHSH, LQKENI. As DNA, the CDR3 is TGTGCCAGCTCACCAACGAACTTGTACAATGAGCAGTTCTTC. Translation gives CASSPTNLYNEQFF.

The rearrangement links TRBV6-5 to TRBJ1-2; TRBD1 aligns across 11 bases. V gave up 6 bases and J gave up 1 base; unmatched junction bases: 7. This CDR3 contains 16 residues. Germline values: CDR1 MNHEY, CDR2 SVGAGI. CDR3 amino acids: CASSGDRGGLNYGYTF. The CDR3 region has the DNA TGTGCCAGCAGCGGGGACAGGGGGGGACTTAACTATGGCTACACCTTC.

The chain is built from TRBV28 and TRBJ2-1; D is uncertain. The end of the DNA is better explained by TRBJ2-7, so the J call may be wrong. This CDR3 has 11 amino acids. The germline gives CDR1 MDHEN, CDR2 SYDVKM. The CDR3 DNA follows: TGTGCCAGCAATACTTACAATGAGCAGTACTTC. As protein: CASNTYNEQYF.

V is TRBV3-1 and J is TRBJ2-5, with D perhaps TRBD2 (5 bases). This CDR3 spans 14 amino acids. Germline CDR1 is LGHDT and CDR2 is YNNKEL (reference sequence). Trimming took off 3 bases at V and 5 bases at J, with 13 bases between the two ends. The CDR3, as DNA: TGTGCCAGCAGCCACCGGACTCCAAGGGAGACCCAGTACTTC. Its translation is CASSHRTPRETQYF.

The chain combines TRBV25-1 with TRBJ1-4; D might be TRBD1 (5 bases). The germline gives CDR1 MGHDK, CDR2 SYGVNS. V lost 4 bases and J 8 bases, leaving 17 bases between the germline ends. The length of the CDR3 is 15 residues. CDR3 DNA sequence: TGTGCCAGCAGTGTGCGGACAAAAGAGTGGGAAAAACTGTTTTTT. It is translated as CASSVRTKEWEKLFF.

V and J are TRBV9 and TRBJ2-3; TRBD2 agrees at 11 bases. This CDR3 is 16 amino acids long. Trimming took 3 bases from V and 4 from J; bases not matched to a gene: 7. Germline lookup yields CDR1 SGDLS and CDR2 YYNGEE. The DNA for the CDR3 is TGTGCCAGCAGCGAATATAGCGGGGGGGTTTCAGATACGCAGTATTTT. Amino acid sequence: CASSEYSGGVSDTQYF.

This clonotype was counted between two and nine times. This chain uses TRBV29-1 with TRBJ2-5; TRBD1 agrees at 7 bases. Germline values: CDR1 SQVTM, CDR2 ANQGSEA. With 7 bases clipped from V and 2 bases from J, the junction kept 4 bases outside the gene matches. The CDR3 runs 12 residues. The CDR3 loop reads CSGATGQETQYF. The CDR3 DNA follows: TGCAGCGGGGCGACAGGGCAAGAGACCCAGTACTTC.

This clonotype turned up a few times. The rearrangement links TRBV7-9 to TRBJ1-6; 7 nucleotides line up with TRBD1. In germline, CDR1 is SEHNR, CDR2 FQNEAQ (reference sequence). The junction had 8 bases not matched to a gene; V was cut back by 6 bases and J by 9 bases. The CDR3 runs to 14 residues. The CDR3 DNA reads TGTGCCAGCAGATCCGACAGGGAGAGTTCACCCCTCCACTTT. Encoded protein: CASRSDRESSPLHF.

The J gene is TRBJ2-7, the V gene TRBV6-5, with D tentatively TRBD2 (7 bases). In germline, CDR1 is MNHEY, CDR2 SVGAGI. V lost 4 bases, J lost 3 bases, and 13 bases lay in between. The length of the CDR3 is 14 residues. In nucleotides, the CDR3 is TGTGCCAGCAGTTCGGGGGGACATATCTACGAGCAGTACTTC. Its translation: CASSSGGHIYEQYF.

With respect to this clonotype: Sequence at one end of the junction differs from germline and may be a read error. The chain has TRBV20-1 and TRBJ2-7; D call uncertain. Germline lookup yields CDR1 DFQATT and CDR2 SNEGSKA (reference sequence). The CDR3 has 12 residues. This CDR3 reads CSARRIQNEQYF. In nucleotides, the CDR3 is TGCAGCGCTAGGCGTATACAGAACGAGCAGTACTTC.

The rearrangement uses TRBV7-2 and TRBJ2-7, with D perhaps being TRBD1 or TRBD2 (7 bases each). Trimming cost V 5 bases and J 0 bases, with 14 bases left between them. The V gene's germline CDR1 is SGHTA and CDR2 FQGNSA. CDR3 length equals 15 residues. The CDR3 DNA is TGTGCCAGCAGCCGACAGGGAGGGGTCTCCTACGAGCAGTACTTC. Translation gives CASSRQGGVSYEQYF. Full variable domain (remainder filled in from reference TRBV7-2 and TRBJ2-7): GAGVSQSPSNKVTEKGKDVELRCDPISGHTALYWYRQSLGQGLEFLIYFQGNSAPDKSGLPSDRFSAERTGGSVSTLTIQRTQQEDSAVYLCASSRQGGVSYEQYFGPGTRLTVT.

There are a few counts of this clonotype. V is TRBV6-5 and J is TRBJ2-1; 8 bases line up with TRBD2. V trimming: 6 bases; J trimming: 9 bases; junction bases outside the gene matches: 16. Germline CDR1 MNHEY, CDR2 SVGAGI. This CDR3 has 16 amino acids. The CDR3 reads CASRTQSGGLRVEQFF. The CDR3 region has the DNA TGTGCCAGCAGAACACAGTCGGGAGGGCTACGGGTTGAGCAGTTCTTC.

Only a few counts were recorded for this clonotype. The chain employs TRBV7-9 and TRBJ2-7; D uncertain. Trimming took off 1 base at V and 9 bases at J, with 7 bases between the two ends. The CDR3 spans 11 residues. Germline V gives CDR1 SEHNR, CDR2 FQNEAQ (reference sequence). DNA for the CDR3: TGTGCCAGCAGCTTAGATGCGGCGCAGTACTTC. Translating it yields CASSLDAAQYF.

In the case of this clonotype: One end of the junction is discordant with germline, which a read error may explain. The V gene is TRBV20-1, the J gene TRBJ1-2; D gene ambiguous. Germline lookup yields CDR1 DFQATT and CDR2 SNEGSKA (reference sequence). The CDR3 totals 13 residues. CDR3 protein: CSAGGRFIDGFTF. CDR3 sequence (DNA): TGCAGTGCTGGCGGACGATTTATCGATGGCTTCACCTTC.

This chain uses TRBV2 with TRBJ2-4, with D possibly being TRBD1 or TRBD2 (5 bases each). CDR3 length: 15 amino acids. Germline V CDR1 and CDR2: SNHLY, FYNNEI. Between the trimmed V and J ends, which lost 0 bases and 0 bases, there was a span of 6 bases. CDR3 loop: CASSEAGGAKNIQYF. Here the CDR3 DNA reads TGTGCCAGCAGTGAAGCTGGGGGAGCCAAAAACATTCAGTACTTC.

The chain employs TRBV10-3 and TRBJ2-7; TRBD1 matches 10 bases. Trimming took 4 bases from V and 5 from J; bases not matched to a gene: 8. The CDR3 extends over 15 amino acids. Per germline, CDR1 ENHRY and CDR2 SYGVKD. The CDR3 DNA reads TGTGCCATCAGTGCCGCCGACAGGGGGCACGACGAGCAGTACTTC. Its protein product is CAISAADRGHDEQYF.

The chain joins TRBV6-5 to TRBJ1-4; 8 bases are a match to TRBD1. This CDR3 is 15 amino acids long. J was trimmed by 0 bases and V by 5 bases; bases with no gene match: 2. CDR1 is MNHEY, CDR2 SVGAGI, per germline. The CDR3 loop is CASSTDRATNEKLFF. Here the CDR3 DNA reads TGTGCCAGCAGTACGGACAGGGCAACTAATGAAAAACTGTTTTTT.